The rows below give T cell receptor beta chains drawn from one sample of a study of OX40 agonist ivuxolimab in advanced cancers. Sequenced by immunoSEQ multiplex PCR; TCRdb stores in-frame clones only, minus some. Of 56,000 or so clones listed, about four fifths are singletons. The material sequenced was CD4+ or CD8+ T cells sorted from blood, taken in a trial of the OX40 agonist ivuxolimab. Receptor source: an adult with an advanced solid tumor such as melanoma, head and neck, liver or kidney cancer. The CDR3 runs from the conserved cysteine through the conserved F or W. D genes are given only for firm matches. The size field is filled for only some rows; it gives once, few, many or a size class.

TGTGCCAGCAGCCAAGATCTAGGGGGCTACTACGAGCAGTACTTC | CASSQDLGGYYEQYF | NA | TRBV4-2 | TRBD1 | TRBJ2-7
TGTGCCAGCAGTTACGAGAACCGGGGTCCCTACGAGCAGTACTTC | CASSYENRGPYEQYF | NA | TRBV6-5 | NA | TRBJ2-7
TGTGCCAGCAGCCGACAGGGGGTCCCCTACGAGCAGTACTTC | CASSRQGVPYEQYF | NA | TRBV27 | TRBD1 | TRBJ2-7
TGCGCCAGCAGCCCCCAGACAGGGAACGAGCAGTACTTC | CASSPQTGNEQYF | few | TRBV10-1 | TRBD1 | TRBJ2-7
TGTGCCTGGAGTGTATCGGGAGCTGGCGGGGAGCTGTTTTTT | CAWSVSGAGGELFF | NA | TRBV30 | NA | TRBJ2-2
TGTGCCAGCAGTTCGGGACAGGGCGACGAGCAGTACTTC | CASSSGQGDEQYF | NA | TRBV28 | TRBD1 | TRBJ2-7
TGTGCCAGCTCCGCTAATTGGAGAAGTAATGAAAAACTGTTTTTT | CASSANWRSNEKLFF | NA | TRBV18 | NA | TRBJ1-4
TGTGCCAGCAGGCTCACAGGGGGTCAGGACACTGAAGCTTTCTTT | CASRLTGGQDTEAFF | NA | TRBV2 | TRBD1 | TRBJ1-1
TGCGCCAGCAGTGATCGGGGGTTTGAACAGTTCTTC | CASSDRGFEQFF | NA | TRBV10-1 | NA | TRBJ2-1
TGTGCCAGCAACACAGTGAGCAATCAGCCCCAGCATTTT | CASNTVSNQPQHF | NA | TRBV6-1 | NA | TRBJ1-5
TGTGCCAGCAGCCCCCGGGAGGCAGGGGATTTAGGGGAGACCCAGTACTTC | CASSPREAGDLGETQYF | NA | TRBV11-2 | NA | TRBJ2-5
TGTGCCAGCAGCTTGGCCTCAGGGGGCCTCCAAGAGACCCAGTACTTC | CASSLASGGLQETQYF | NA | TRBV5-8 | TRBD1 | TRBJ2-5
TGTGCCAGCAGCGCCGGGACTGGGGAGCAGTTCTTC | CASSAGTGEQFF | NA | TRBV7-9 | NA | TRBJ2-1
TGTGCCAGCAGTTTAGCCGGGGGCGCACGATACTATGGCTACACCTTC | CASSLAGGARYYGYTF | NA | TRBV28 | NA | TRBJ1-2
TGTGCCAGCAGCGCGTCGGGTATTTTTGGAAACACCATATATTTT | CASSASGIFGNTIYF | NA | TRBV7-9 | NA | TRBJ1-3
TGCGCCAGCAGCCAGACTAGGAATGAGCAGTTCTTC | CASSQTRNEQFF | few | TRBV10-1 | NA | TRBJ2-1
TGTGCCAGCAGCTTGGGGGCAGGGACTAATGAAAAACTGTTTTTT | CASSLGAGTNEKLFF | NA | TRBV5-4 | NA | TRBJ1-4
TGTGCCAGCAGCGCCGGGGGGCTGAGCACAGATACGCAGTATTTT | CASSAGGLSTDTQYF | NA | TRBV9 | NA | TRBJ2-3
TGTGCCAGCAGCTTGGGCCGCACCGAGCAGTACTTC | CASSLGRTEQYF | NA | TRBV5-8 | NA | TRBJ2-7
TGTGCCAGCAGCTTAGGGGAGAACACTGAAGCTTTCTTT | CASSLGENTEAFF | NA | TRBV11-2 | NA | TRBJ1-1
TGTGCCAGCAGTTCCTGGACAGGCTCAACAGCGGCTGGAAACACCATATATTTT | CASSSWTGSTAAGNTIYF | NA | TRBV28 | TRBD1 | TRBJ1-3
TGTGCCAGCAGCTTATTCGGGTCGACAGGACCACGGGAGACCCAGTACTTC | CASSLFGSTGPRETQYF | NA | TRBV7-9 | NA | TRBJ2-5
TGTGCCAGCTCACCAAGGGGGGGAGTCCGGGAGACCCAGTACTTC | CASSPRGGVRETQYF | NA | TRBV18 | NA | TRBJ2-5
TGTGCCAGCAGACTTTTACAAAGGGGCACTGAAGCTTTCTTT | CASRLLQRGTEAFF | NA | TRBV11-2 | NA | TRBJ1-1
TGTGCCAGCAGTGAAGCGCTTGGCTACTCCTACAATGAGCAGTTCTTC | CASSEALGYSYNEQFF | NA | TRBV6-1 | NA | TRBJ2-1
TGTGCCAGCACCGCTGTAGGACAGGGGAACACTGAAGCTTTCTTT | CASTAVGQGNTEAFF | NA | TRBV28 | TRBD1 | TRBJ1-1
TGCGCCAGCAGTCAATCGGGAAGGGTGGTCGGAAACACTGAAGCTTTCTTT | CASSQSGRVVGNTEAFF | NA | TRBV23-1 | NA | TRBJ1-1
TGTGCCAGCAGCTTGGTTGGATTTGAGCTCAGCTATGGTTACACCTTC | CASSLVGFELSYGYTF | NA | TRBV5-6 | NA | TRBJ1-2
TGTGCCAGCAGCTCCGGACAGGGGGGTCAGACCTACGAGCAGTACTTC | CASSSGQGGQTYEQYF | NA | TRBV5-4 | TRBD1 | TRBJ2-7
TGTGCCTGGAGTGTCGGCAGAACCTACGAGCAGTACTTC | CAWSVGRTYEQYF | NA | TRBV30 | NA | TRBJ2-7
TGTGCCAGTAGTATAGACAGATCCTACGAGCAGTACTTC | CASSIDRSYEQYF | NA | TRBV19 | NA | TRBJ2-7
TGTGCCAGCAGCTTGGTTGGGGCTCTCCACGAGCAGTACTTC | CASSLVGALHEQYF | once | TRBV5-6 | NA | TRBJ2-7
TGCGCCAGCAGCTTGGTGGGACAGGGGGCCCCAGATACGCAGTATTTT | CASSLVGQGAPDTQYF | NA | TRBV5-1 | TRBD1 | TRBJ2-3
TGTGCCAGCAGTGAAGGAGATCAGCCCCAGCATTTT | CASSEGDQPQHF | NA | TRBV2 | NA | TRBJ1-5
TGTGCCAGCAGTTTTGGCGGATTTACTAGCGAGCAGTACTTC | CASSFGGFTSEQYF | few | TRBV28 | NA | TRBJ2-7
TGTGCCAGCAAGACAGGGGACTACTATGGCTACACCTTC | CASKTGDYYGYTF | NA | TRBV19 | TRBD1 | TRBJ1-2
TGTGCCAGTAGTGAGGACAGGGCCACAGATACGCAGTATTTT | CASSEDRATDTQYF | once | TRBV19 | TRBD1 | TRBJ2-3
TGTGCCAGCTGTCATCTCAGGGAGCGAGTCTATGGCTACACCTTC | CASCHLRERVYGYTF | NA | TRBV28 | NA | TRBJ1-2
TGTGCCAGCAGTGAAAGTAGGGAGACCCAGTACTTC | CASSESRETQYF | NA | TRBV6-1 | NA | TRBJ2-5
TGTGCCAGCAGCTTAGAGGGACAGGGTTATCACGAGCAGTACTTC | CASSLEGQGYHEQYF | NA | TRBV7-8 | TRBD1 | TRBJ2-7
TGCGCCAGCAGCTACAATAGCGGGGCTAACACCGGGGAGCTGTTTTTT | CASSYNSGANTGELFF | NA | TRBV5-1 | TRBD2 | TRBJ2-2
TGTGCCAGCACGACAGGGGGGAGCTACGAGCAGTACTTC | CASTTGGSYEQYF | NA | TRBV28 | TRBD1 | TRBJ2-7
TGTGCCAGCGGTTCGACAGGTTATAATTCACCCCTCCACTTT | CASGSTGYNSPLHF | NA | TRBV6-6 | NA | TRBJ1-6
TGTGCCAGCAGCCCTTCGGGTTTGGACACTGAAGCTTTCTTT | CASSPSGLDTEAFF | NA | TRBV7-3 | NA | TRBJ1-1
TGTGCCAGCAGAGGGACAGCGAACACCGGGGAGCTGTTTTTT | CASRGTANTGELFF | NA | TRBV28 | TRBD1 | TRBJ2-2
TGTGCCAGCAGTGAGGCCACAGATACGCAGTATTTT | CASSEATDTQYF | NA | TRBV5-8 | NA | TRBJ2-3
TGTGCCAGCAGTGAGGGACTAGCGAGTGAGCAGTTCTTC | CASSEGLASEQFF | NA | TRBV2 | TRBD2 | TRBJ2-1
TGTGCCATTTCAGGGGGCTATGGCTACACCTTC | CAISGGYGYTF | NA | TRBV11-2 | TRBD1 | TRBJ1-2